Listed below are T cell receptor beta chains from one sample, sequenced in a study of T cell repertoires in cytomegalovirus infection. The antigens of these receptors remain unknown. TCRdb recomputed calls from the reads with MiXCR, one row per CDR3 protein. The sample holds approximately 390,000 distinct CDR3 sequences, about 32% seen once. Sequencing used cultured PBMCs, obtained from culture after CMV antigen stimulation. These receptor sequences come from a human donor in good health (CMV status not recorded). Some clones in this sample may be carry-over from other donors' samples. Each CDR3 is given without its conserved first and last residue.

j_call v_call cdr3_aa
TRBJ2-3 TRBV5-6 ASSLWLAGYSRADTQY
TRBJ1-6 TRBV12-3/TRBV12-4 ASREQGYNSPLH
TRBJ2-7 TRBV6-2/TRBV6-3 ASSYSKGEQY
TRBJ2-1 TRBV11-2 ASSSFPSGPFYNEQF
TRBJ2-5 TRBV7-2 ASSLGEITAEPRQETQY
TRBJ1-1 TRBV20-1 SAREAGGTEAF
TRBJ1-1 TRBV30 AWGKNTEAF
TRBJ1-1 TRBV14 ASRPTGVGTEAF
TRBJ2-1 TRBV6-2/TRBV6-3 ASRLGLAGSSYNEQF
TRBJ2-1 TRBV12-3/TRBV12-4 ASSGLAGVHNEQF
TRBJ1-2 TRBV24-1 ATRRGQGGGYT
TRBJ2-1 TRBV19 ASSPRGTSGSNEQF
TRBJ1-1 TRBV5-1 ASSLFQGGPEAF
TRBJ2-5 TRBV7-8 ASSLALGSGGQETQY
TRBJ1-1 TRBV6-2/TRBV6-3 ASNRGPASEAF
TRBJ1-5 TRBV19 ASRVAGGYSNQPQH
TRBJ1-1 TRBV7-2 ASSLNKNTEAF
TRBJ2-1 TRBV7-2 ASSWTSPLSYNEQF
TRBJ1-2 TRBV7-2 ASSLEGGYGYT
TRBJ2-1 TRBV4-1 ASSQGSGTIEQF
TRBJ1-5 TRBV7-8 ASSSDPPTGTNQPQH
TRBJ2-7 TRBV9 ASSARDYGGYEQY
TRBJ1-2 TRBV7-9 ASSLRQGVNGYT
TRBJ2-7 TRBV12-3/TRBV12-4 ASSPSGRRSYEQY
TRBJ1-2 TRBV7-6 ASSLVAGGGYT
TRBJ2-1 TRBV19 ASCLAGNTYNEQF
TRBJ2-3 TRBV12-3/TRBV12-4 ASSLSGLAGEADTQY
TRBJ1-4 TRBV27 ASSPATNEKLF
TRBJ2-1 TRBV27 ASSLEGADEQF
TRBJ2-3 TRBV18 ASSQETGGPDTQY
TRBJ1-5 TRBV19 ASSTPTTGNQPQH
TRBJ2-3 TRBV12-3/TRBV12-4 ASSLAPLGGRRTDTQY
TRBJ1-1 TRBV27 ASSLSLGITEAF
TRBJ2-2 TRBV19 ASRLLAGGTGELF
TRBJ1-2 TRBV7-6 ASSRGQSQGDGYT
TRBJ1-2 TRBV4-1 ASSPPPRTGPANYGYT